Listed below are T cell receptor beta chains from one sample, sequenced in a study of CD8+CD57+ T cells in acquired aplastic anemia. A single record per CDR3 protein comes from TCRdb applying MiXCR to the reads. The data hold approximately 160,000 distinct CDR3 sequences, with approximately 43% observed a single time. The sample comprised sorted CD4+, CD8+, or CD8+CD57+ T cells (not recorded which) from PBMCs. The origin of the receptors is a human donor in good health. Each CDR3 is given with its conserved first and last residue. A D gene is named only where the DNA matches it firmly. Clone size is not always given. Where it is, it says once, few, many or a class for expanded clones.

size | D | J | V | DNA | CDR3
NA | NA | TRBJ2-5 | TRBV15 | TGTGCCACCAGCAGAGACCGTGGCTATGGTGAGACCCAGTACTTC | CATSRDRGYGETQYF
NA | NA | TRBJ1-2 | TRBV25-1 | TGTGCCAGCAGTGACCTAAGCGGCTACACCTTC | CASSDLSGYTF
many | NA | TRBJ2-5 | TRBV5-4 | TGTGCCAGCAGCTTGGATGGCAGGGGGGGGGAGACCCAGTACTTC | CASSLDGRGGETQYF
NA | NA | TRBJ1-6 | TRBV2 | TGTGCCAGCAGTGAGTGGAGAGGATCACCCCTCCACTTT | CASSEWRGSPLHF
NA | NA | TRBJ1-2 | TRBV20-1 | TGCAGTGCCCCCCGGGACGGAGACTATGGCTACACCTTC | CSAPRDGDYGYTF
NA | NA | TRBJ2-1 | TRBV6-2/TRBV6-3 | TGTGCCAGCAGTCCCTCGACAGGGAGGGGCTACAATGAGCAGTTCTTC | CASSPSTGRGYNEQFF
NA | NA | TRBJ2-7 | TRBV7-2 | TGTGCCAGCAGCTTAACGGGATCCCTGTTCGAGCAGTACTTC | CASSLTGSLFEQYF
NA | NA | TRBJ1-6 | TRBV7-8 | TGTGCCAGCAGCTTAGCGACGCTCCCCAATTCACCCCTCCACTTT | CASSLATLPNSPLHF
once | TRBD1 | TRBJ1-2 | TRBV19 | TGTGCCAGTCAAACACAAGACAGGGTCGATGGCTACACCTTC | CASQTQDRVDGYTF
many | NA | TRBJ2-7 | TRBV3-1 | TGTGCCAGCAGCCAAGGAAGGTTCTACGAGCAGTACTTC | CASSQGRFYEQYF
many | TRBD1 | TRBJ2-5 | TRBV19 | TGTGCCAGTAGTGCCGGGACAGGGGTTGCGTGGGAGACCCAGTACTTC | CASSAGTGVAWETQYF
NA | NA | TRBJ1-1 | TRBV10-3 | TGTGCCATCAGTGAGTCCCAGGCAACGAACACTGAAGCTTTCTTT | CAISESQATNTEAFF